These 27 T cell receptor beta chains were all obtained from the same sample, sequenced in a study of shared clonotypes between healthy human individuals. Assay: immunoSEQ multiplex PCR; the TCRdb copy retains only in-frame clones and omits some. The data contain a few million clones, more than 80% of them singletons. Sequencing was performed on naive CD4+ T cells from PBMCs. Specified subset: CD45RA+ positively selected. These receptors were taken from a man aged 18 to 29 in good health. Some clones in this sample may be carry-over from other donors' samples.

CDR3 loop: CASSRGYDEQFF. DNA of the CDR3: TGTGCCAGCAGCCGGGGGTACGATGAGCAGTTCTTC. This sequence joins TRBV6-5 and TRBJ2-1; D possibly corresponds to TRBD2 (6 bases). The CDR3 has 12 residues. Germline loops: CDR1 MNHEY, CDR2 SVGAGI. Trimming pared 6 bases from V and 8 bases from J, leaving 11 bases between.

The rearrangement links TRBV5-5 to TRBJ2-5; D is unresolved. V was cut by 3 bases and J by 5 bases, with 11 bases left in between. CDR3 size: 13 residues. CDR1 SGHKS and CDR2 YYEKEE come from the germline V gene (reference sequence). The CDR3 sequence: CASSSGVYETQYF. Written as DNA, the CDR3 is TGTGCCAGCAGCTCAGGAGTTTACGAGACCCAGTACTTC.

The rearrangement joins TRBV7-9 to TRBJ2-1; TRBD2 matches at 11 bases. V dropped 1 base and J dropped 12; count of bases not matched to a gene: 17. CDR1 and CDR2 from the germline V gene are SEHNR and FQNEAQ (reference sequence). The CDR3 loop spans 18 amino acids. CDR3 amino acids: CASSLGGLAGPEVFGQFF. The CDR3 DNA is TGTGCCAGCAGCTTAGGTGGACTAGCGGGCCCTGAAGTGTTCGGGCAGTTCTTC.

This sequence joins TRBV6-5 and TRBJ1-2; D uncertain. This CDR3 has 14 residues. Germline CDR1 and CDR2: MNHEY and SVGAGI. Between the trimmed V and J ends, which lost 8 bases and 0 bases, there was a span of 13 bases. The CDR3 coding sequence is TGTGCCAGCTGTCGCTCCTTAGCTAACTATGGCTACACCTTC. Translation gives CASCRSLANYGYTF.

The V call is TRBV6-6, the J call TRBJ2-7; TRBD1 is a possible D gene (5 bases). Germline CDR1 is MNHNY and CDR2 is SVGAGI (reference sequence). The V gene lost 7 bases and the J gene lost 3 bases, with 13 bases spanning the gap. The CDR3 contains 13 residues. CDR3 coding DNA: TGTGCCAGCATTGGCCAGGGAAGCTACGAGCAGTACTTC. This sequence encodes CASIGQGSYEQYF.

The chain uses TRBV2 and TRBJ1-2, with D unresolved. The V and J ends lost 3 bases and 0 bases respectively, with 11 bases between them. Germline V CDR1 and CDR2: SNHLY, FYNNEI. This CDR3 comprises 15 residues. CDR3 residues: CASSDSPGSNYGYTF. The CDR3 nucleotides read TGTGCCAGCAGTGACAGCCCGGGATCTAACTATGGCTACACCTTC.

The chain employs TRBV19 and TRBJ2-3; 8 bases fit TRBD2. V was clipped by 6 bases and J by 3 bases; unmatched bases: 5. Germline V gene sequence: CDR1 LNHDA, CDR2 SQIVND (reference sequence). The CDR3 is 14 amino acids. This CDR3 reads CASSKGGRTDTQYF. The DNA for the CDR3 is TGTGCCAGTAGCAAGGGCGGGAGGACAGATACGCAGTATTTT.

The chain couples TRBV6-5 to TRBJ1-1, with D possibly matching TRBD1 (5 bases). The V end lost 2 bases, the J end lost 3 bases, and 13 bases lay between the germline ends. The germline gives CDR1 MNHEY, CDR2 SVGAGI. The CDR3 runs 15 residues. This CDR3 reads CASSYGYGGDTEAFF. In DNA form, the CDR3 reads TGTGCCAGCAGTTACGGTTACGGGGGGGACACTGAAGCTTTCTTT.

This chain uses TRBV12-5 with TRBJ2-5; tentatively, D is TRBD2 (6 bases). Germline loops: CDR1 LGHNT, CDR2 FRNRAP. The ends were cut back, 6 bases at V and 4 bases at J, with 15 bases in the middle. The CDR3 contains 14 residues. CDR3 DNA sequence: TGTGCTAGTGGACCCGGGACTTCCCGAGAGACCCAGTACTTC. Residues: CASGPGTSRETQYF.

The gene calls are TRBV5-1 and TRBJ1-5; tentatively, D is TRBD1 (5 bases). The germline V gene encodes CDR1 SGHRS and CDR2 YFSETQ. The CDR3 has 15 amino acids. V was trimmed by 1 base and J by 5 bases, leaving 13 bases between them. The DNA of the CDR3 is TGCGCCAGCAGCTTGCTGGGGCTTGAGGATCAGCCCCAGCATTTT. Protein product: CASSLLGLEDQPQHF. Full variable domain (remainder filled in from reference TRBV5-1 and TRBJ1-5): KAGVTQTPRYLIKTRGQQVTLSCSPISGHRSVSWYQQTPGQGLQFLFEYFSETQRNKGNFPGRFSGRQFSNSRSEMNVSTLELGDSALYLCASSLLGLEDQPQHFGDGTRLSIL.

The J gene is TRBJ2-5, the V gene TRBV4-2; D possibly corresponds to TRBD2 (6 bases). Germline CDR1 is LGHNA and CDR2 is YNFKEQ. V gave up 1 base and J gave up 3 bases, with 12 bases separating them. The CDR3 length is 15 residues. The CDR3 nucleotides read TGTGCCAGCAGCCAAGTGGGGCGGGATGAAGAGACCCAGTACTTC. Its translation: CASSQVGRDEETQYF.

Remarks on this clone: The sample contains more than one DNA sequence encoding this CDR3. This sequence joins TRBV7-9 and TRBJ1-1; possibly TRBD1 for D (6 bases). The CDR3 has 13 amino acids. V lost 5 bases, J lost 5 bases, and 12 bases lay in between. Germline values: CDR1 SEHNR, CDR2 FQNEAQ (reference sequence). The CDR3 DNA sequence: TGTGCCAGCAGCCCACAGGGAGGTACTGAAGCTTTCTTT. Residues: CASSPQGGTEAFF.

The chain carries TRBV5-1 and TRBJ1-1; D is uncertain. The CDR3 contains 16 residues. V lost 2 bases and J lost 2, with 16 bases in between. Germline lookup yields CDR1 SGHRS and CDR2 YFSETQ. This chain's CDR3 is CASSFNLHPGNTEAFF. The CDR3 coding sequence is TGCGCCAGCAGCTTCAACCTCCACCCGGGAAACACTGAAGCTTTCTTT.

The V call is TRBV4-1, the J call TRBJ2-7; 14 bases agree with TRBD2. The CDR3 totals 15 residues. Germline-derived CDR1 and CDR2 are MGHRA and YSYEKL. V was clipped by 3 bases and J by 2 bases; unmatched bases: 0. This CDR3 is CASSQTSGRAYEQYF. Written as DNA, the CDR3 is TGCGCCAGCAGCCAGACTAGCGGGAGGGCCTACGAGCAGTACTTC.

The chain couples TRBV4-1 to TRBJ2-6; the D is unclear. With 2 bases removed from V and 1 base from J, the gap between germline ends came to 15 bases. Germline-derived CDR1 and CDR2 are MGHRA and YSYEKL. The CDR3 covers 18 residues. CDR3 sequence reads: CASSQIALLPSGANVLTF. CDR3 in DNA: TGCGCCAGCAGCCAAATTGCCTTATTGCCTTCTGGGGCCAACGTCCTGACTTTC.

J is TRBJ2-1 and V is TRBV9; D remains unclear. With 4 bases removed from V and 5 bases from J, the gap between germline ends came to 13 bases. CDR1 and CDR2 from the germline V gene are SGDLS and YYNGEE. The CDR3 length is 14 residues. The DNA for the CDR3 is TGTGCCAGCAGCCAAGATGACACCGACAATGAGCAGTTCTTC. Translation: CASSQDDTDNEQFF.

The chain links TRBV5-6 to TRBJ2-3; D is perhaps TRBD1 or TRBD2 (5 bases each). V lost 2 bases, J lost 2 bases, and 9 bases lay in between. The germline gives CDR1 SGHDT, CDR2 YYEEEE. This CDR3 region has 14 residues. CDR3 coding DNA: TGTGCCAGCAGCTTAGAGGGGTTCACAGATACGCAGTATTTT. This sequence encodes CASSLEGFTDTQYF.

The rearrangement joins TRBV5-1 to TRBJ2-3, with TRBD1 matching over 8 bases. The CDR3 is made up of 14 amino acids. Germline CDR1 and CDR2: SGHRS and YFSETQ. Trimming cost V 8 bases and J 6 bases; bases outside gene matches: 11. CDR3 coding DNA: TGCGCCAGTAGAGCAGGACAGGGATTCGATACGCAGTATTTT. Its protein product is CASRAGQGFDTQYF.

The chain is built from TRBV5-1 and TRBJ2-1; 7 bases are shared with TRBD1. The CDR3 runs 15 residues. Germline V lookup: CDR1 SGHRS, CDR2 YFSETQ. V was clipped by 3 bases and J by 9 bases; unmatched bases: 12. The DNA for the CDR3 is TGCGCCAGCAGCTCGCAAGGACAGGCGATGGGTGAGCAGTTCTTC. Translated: CASSSQGQAMGEQFF.

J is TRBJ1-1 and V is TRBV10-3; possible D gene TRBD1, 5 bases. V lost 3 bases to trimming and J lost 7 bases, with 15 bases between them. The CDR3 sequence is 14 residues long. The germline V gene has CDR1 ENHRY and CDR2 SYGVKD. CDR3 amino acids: CAISDSRVTYEAFF. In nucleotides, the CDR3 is TGTGCCATCAGTGACTCCAGGGTTACATATGAAGCTTTCTTT.

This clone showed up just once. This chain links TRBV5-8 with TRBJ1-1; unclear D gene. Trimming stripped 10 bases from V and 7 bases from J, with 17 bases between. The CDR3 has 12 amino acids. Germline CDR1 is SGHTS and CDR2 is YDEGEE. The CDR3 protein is CACGRVIGEAFF. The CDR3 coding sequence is TGTGCCTGCGGTAGGGTGATCGGTGAAGCTTTCTTT.

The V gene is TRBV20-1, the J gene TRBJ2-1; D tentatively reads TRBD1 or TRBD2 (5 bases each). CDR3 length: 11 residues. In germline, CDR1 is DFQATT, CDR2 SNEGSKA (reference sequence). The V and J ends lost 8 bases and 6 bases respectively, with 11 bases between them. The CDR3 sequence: CSFVGGNEQFF. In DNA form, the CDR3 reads TGCAGTTTTGTTGGGGGCAATGAGCAGTTCTTC.

CDR3 sequence reads: CASSLDRASNQPQHF. The DNA of the CDR3 is TGTGCCAGCAGCTTGGACAGGGCTAGCAATCAGCCCCAGCATTTT. The rearrangement links TRBV5-8 to TRBJ1-5; tentatively, D is TRBD1 (6 bases). V lost 0 bases and J lost 0, with 7 bases in between. The length of the CDR3 is 15 residues. CDR1 and CDR2 (germline): SGHTS, YDEGEE.

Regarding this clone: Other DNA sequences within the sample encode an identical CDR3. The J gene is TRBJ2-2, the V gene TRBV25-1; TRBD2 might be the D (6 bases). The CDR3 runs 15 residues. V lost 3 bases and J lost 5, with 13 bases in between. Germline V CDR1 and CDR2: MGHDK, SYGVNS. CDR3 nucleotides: TGTGCCAGCAGTGAGTCGGGAGTAAGAACCGGGGAGCTGTTTTTT. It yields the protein CASSESGVRTGELFF.

The DNA of the CDR3 is TGTGCCACCAGCAGGTCTACGAGTGGGACTGAGCAGTTCTTC. This sequence encodes CATSRSTSGTEQFF. The J gene is TRBJ2-1, the V gene TRBV15; D tentatively reads TRBD1 or TRBD2 (5 bases each). CDR1 LNHNV and CDR2 YYDKDF come from the germline V gene (reference sequence). V was cut by 3 bases and J by 9 bases, with 15 bases left in between. The CDR3 loop spans 14 amino acids.

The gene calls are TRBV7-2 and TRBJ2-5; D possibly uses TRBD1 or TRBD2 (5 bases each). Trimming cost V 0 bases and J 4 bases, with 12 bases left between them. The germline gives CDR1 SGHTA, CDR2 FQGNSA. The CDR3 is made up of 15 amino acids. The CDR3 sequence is CASSLAGRAGETQYF. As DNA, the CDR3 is TGTGCCAGCAGCTTAGCGGGGCGGGCGGGAGAGACCCAGTACTTC.

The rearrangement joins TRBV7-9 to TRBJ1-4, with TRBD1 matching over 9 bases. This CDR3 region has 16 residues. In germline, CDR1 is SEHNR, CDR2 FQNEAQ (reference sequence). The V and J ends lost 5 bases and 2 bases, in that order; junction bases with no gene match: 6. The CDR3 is CASSASQGATNEKLFF. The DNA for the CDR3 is TGTGCCAGCAGCGCATCACAGGGGGCTACTAATGAAAAACTGTTTTTT. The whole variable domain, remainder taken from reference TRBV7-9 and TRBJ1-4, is DTGVSQNPRHKITKRGQNVTFRCDPISEHNRLYWYRQTLGQGPEFLTYFQNEAQLEKSRLLSDRFSAERPKGSFSTLEIQRTEQGDSAMYLCASSASQGATNEKLFFGSGTQLSVL.